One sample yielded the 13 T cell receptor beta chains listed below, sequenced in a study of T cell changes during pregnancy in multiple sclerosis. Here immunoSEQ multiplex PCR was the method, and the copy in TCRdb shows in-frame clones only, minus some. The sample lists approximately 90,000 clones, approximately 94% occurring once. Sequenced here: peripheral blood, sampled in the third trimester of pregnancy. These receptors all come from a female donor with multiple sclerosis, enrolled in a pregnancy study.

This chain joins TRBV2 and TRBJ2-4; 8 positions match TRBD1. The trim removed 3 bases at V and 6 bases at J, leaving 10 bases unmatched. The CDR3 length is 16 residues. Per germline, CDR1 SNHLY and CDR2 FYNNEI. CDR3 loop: CASSETGVLGLNIQYF. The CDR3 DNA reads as TGTGCCAGCAGTGAGACAGGGGTTCTTGGGTTAAACATTCAGTACTTC. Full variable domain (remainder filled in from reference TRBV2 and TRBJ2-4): EPEVTQTPSHQVTQMGQEVILRCVPISNHLYFYWYRQILGQKVEFLVSFYNNEISEKSEIFDDQFSVERPDGSNFTLKIRSTKLEDSAMYFCASSETGVLGLNIQYFGAGTRLSVL.

The chain's CDR3 is CAYTGQSYEQYF. In DNA form, the CDR3 reads TGTGCCTACACGGGACAGAGCTACGAGCAGTACTTC. The chain has TRBV30 and TRBJ2-7; 7 bases agree with TRBD1. The germline V gene has CDR1 GTSNPN and CDR2 SVGIG (reference sequence). Trimming removed 7 bases from V and 3 bases from J; junction bases left unmatched: 6. The CDR3 extends over 12 amino acids.

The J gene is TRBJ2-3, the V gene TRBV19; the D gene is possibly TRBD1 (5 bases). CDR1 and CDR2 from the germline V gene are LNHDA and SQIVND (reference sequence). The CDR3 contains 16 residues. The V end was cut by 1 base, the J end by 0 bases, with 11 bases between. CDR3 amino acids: CASSIADSPSTDTQYF. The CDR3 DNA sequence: TGTGCCAGTAGTATAGCTGACAGCCCTAGCACAGATACGCAGTATTTT.

The CDR3 DNA reads TGCAGTGCTATCCGGAATGAGCAGTTCTTC. It yields the protein CSAIRNEQFF. V usage is TRBV20-1 and J usage is TRBJ2-1; the D is unclear. CDR1 is DFQATT and CDR2 is SNEGSKA in the germline V gene (reference sequence). CDR3 length: 10 amino acids. Trimming took off 4 bases at V and 7 bases at J, with 5 bases between the two ends.

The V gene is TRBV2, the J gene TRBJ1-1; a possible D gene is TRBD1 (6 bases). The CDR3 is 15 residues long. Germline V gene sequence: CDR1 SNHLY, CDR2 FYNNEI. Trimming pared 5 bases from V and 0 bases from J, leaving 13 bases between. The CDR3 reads CASSLQGLMNTEAFF. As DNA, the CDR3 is TGTGCCAGCAGTCTTCAGGGGCTAATGAACACTGAAGCTTTCTTT.

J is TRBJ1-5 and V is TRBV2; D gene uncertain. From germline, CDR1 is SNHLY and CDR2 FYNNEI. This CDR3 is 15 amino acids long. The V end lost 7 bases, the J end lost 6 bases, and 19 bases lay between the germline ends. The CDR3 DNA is TGTGCCAGCATCCCCGGAGGACTTCAAGCTCAGCCCCAGCATTTT. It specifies CASIPGGLQAQPQHF.

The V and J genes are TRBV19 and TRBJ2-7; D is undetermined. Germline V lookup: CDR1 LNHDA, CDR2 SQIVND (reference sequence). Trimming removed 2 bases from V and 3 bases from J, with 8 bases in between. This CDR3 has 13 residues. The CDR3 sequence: CASSIKIFYEQYF. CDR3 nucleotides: TGTGCCAGTAGTATAAAAATATTCTACGAGCAGTACTTC.

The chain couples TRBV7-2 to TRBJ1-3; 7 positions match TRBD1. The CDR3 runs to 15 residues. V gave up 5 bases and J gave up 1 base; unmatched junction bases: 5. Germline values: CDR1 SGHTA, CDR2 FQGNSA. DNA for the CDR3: TGTGCCAGCAGCAAGACAGGGAGTTCTGGAAACACCATATATTTT. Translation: CASSKTGSSGNTIYF.

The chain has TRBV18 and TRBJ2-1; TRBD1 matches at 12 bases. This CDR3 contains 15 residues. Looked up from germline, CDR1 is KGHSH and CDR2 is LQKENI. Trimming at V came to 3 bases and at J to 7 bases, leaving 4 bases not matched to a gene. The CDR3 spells CASSPGQGAKNEQFF. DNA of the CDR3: TGTGCCAGCTCACCGGGACAGGGGGCGAAGAATGAGCAGTTCTTC.

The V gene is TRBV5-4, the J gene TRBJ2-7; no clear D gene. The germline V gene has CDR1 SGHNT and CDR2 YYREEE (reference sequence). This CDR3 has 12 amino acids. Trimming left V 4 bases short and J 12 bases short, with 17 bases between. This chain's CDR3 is CASSPDSPAWYF. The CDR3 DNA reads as TGTGCCAGCAGCCCCGACTCTCCGGCGTGGTACTTC.

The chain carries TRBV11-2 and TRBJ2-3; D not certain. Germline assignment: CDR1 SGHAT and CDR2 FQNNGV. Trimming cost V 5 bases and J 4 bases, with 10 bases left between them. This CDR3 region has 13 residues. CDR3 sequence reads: CASSPLVPDTQYF. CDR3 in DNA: TGTGCCAGCAGCCCCCTAGTCCCAGATACGCAGTATTTT.

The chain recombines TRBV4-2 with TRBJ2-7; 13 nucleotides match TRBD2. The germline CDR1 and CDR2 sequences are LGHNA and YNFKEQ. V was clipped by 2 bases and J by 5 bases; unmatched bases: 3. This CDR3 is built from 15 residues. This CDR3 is CASSQSGLAGDEQYF. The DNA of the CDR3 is TGTGCCAGCAGCCAAAGTGGACTAGCGGGAGACGAGCAGTACTTC.

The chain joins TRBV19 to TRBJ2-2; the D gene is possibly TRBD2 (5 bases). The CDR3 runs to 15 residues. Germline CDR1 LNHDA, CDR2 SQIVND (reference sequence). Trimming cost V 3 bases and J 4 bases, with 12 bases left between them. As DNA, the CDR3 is TGTGCCAGTAGTATTTTGGCTGCGGGCACCGGGGAGCTGTTTTTT. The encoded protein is CASSILAAGTGELFF.